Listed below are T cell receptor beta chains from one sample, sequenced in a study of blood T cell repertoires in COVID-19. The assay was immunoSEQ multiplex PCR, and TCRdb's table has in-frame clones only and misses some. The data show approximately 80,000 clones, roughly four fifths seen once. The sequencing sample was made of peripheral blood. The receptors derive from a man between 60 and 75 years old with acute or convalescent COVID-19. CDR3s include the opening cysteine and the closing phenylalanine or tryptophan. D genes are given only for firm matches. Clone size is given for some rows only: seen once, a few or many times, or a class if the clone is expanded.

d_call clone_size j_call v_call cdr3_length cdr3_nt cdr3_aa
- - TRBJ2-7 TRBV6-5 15 TGTGCCAGCAGTTACCCTCCCGGACAGACCTACGAGCAGTACTTC CASSYPPGQTYEQYF
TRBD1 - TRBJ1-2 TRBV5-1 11 TGCGCCAGCAGCCCGGACAGGGGTTGGACCTTC CASSPDRGWTF
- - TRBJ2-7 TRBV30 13 TGTGCCTGGAAGGCAGGGTATGGATACGAGCAGTACTTC CAWKAGYGYEQYF
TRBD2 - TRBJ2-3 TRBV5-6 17 TGTGCCAGCAGCTTGGTGCAGCGGGGGGGTAGCACAGATACGCAGTATTTT CASSLVQRGGSTDTQYF
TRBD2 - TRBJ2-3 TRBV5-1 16 TGCGCCAGCAGCTCCGGGACTAGCGGGCCCGCAGATACGCAGTATTTT CASSSGTSGPADTQYF
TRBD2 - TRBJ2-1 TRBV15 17 TGTGCCACCAGCGGAGGTCCCGGGACTAGCGGACGGGATGAGCAGTTCTTC CATSGGPGTSGRDEQFF
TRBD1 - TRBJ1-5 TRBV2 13 TGTGCCACCCACGGGACAGGGGACCAGCCCCAGCATTTT CATHGTGDQPQHF
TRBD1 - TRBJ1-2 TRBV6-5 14 TGTGCCAGCAGAGTCACAGGGGGCTCCTATGGCTACACCTTC CASRVTGGSYGYTF
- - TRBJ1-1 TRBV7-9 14 TGTGCCAGCAGCCTCCTGGGAGGGAACACTGAAGCTTTCTTT CASSLLGGNTEAFF
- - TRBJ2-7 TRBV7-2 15 TGTGCCAGCAGCATGGACGGGACTGGACCCGACGAGCAGTACTTC CASSMDGTGPDEQYF
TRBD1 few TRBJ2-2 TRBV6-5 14 TGTGCCAGCAGTTGGACAGGGGACACCGGGGAGCTGTTTTTT CASSWTGDTGELFF
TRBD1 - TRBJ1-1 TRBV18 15 TGTGCCAGCTCCCCTCCGGGACAGCTGGGCACTGAAGCTTTCTTT CASSPPGQLGTEAFF
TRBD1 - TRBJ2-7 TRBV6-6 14 TGTGCCAGCAGTTATGGGACAGGGGCAGGCGAGCAGTACTTC CASSYGTGAGEQYF
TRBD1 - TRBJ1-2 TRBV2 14 TGTGCCAGCAATACGGACAGGGGCAACTATGGCTACACCTTC CASNTDRGNYGYTF
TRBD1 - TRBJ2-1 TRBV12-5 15 TGTGCTAGTGGGGTTCGGGACAGGAGTTACAATGAGCAGTTCTTC CASGVRDRSYNEQFF
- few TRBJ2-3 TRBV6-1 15 TGTGCCAGCAGTGAGATAAGGGGGGGGCGAGATACGCAGTATTTT CASSEIRGGRDTQYF
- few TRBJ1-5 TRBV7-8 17 TGTGCCAGCAGCTTAGGGATGTCAGGATATAGCAATCAGCCCCAGCATTTT CASSLGMSGYSNQPQHF
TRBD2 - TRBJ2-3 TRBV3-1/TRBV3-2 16 TGTGCCAGCAGCTTCCGACTAGCGGGAGGCACAGATACGCAGTATTTT CASSFRLAGGTDTQYF
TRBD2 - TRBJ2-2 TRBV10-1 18 TGCGCCAGCACCCCAGGGAGGCTAGCGGGTCCGGGGGCCGGGGAGCTGTTTTTT CASTPGRLAGPGAGELFF
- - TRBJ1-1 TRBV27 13 TGTGCCACCATGGGAGCGGGAGGCACTGAAGCTTTCTTT CATMGAGGTEAFF
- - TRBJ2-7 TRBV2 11 TGTGCCAGCAGATCGGGGGTCGAGCAGTACTTC CASRSGVEQYF
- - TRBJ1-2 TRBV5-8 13 TGTGCCAGCAGCTCTGGAGGGGTTATTAGCTACACCTTC CASSSGGVISYTF